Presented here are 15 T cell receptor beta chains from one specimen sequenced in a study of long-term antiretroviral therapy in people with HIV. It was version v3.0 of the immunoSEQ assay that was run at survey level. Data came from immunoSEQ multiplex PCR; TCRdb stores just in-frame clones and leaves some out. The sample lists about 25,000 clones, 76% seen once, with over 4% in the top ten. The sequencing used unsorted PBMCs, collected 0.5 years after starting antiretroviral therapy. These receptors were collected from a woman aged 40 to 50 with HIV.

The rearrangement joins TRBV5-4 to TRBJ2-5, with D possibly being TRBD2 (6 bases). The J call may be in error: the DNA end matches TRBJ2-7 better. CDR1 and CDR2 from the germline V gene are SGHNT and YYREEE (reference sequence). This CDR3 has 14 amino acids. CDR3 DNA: TGTGCCAGCAGCTCGGGACTGGCCTCCTACGAGCAGTACTTC. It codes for CASSSGLASYEQYF.

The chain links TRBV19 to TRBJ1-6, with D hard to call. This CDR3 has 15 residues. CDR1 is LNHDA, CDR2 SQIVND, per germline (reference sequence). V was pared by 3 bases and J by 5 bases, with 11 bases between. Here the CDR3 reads CASSIGQVNNSPLHF. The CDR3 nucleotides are TGTGCCAGTAGTATCGGTCAGGTGAATAATTCACCCCTCCACTTT.

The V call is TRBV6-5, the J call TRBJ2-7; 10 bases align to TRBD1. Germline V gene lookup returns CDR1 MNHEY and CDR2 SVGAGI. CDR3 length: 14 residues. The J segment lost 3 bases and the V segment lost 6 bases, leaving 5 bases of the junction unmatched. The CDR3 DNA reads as TGTGCCAGCAGAGGACAGGGGGGAGACTACGAGCAGTACTTC. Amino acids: CASRGQGGDYEQYF.

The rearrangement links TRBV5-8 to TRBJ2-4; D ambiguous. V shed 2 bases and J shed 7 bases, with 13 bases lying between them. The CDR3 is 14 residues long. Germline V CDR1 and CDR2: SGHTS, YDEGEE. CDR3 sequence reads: CASSFGLERNIQYF. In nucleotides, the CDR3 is TGTGCCAGCAGCTTCGGGCTGGAAAGGAACATTCAGTACTTC.

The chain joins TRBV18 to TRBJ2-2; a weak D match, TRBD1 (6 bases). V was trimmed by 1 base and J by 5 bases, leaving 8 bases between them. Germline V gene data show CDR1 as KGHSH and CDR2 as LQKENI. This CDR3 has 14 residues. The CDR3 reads CASSPRTETGELFF. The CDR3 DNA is TGTGCCAGCTCACCACGGACAGAGACCGGGGAGCTGTTTTTT.

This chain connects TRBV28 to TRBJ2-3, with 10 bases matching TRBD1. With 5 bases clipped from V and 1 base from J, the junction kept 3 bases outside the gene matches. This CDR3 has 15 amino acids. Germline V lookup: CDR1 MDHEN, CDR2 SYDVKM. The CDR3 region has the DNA TGTGCCAGCAGTGGGACAGGGGCTGGCACAGATACGCAGTATTTT. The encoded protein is CASSGTGAGTDTQYF.

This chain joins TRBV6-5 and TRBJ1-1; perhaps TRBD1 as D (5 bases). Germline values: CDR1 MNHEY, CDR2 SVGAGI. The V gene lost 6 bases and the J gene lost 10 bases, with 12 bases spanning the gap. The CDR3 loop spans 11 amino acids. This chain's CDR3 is CASSQGGGAFF. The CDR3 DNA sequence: TGTGCCAGCAGCCAGGGTGGGGGAGCTTTCTTT.

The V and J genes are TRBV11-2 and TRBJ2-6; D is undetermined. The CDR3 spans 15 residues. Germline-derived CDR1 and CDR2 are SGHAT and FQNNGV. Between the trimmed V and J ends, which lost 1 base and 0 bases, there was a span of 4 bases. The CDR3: CASSLALSGANVLTF. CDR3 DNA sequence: TGTGCCAGCAGCTTAGCCCTCTCTGGGGCCAACGTCCTGACTTTC.

The DNA of the CDR3 is TGTGCCAGCAGCGCCGGGACAGGGTCCTTTAAAGCTTTCTTT. This translates into CASSAGTGSFKAFF. V gene TRBV6-1 combines with J gene TRBJ1-1; 9 nucleotides agree with TRBD1. V lost 6 bases and J lost 9; bases outside the gene matches: 11. The germline CDR1 and CDR2 sequences are MNHNS and SASEGT. The CDR3 runs 14 residues.

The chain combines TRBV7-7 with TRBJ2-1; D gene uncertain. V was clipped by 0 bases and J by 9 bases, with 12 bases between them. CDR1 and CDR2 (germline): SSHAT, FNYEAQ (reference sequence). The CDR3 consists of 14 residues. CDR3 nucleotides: TGTGCCAGCAGCTTAGCGGTAGGTTTGGGTGAGCAGTTCTTC. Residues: CASSLAVGLGEQFF. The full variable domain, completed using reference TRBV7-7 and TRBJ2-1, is GAGVSQSPRYKVTKRGQDVTLRCDPISSHATLYWYQQALGQGPEFLTYFNYEAQPDKSGLPSDRFSAERPEGSISTLTIQRTEQRDSAMYRCASSLAVGLGEQFFGPGTRLTVL.

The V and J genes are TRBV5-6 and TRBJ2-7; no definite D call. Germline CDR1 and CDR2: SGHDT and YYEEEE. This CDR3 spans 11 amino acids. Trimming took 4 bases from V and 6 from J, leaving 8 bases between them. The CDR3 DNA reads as TGTGCCAGCAGCCTCGAGTCCGAGCAGTACTTC. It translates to CASSLESEQYF.

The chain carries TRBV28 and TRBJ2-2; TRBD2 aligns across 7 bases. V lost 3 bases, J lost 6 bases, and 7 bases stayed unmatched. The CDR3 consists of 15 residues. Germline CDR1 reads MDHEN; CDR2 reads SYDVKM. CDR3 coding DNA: TGTGCCAGCAGTTTCCTATTGGGGGGGGCCGGGGAGCTGTTTTTT. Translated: CASSFLLGGAGELFF. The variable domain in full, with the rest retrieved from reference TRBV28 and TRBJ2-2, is DVKVTQSSRYLVKRTGEKVFLECVQDMDHENMFWYRQDPGLGLRLIYFSYDVKMKEKGDIPEGYSVSREKKERFSLILESASTNQTSMYLCASSFLLGGAGELFFGEGSRLTVL.

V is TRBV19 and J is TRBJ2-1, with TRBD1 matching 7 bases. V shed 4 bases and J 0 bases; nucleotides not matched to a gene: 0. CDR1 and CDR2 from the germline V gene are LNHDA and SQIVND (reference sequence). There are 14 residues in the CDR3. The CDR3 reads CASSTGGSYNEQFF. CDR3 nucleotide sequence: TGTGCCAGTAGTACAGGGGGCTCCTACAATGAGCAGTTCTTC.

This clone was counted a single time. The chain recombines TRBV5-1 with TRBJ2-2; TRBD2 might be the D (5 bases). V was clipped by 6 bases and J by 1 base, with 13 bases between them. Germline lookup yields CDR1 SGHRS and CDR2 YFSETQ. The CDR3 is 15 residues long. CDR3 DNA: TGCGCCAGCATTTTAGAGGGTCTGAACACCGGGGAGCTGTTTTTT. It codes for CASILEGLNTGELFF. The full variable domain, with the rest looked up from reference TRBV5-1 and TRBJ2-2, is KAGVTQTPRYLIKTRGQQVTLSCSPISGHRSVSWYQQTPGQGLQFLFEYFSETQRNKGNFPGRFSGRQFSNSRSEMNVSTLELGDSALYLCASILEGLNTGELFFGEGSRLTVL.

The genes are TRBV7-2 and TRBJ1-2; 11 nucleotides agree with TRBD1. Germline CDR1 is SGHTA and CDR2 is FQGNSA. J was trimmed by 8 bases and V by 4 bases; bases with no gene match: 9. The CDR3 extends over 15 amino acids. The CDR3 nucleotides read TGTGCCAGCAGCTCTCCCGTGGACAGGGGGCGAGGCTACACCTTC. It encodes CASSSPVDRGRGYTF.